This T cell receptor (beta chain) was captured by sequencing in a study of shared clonotypes between healthy human individuals. Across the whole study: Donors consisted of two women and three men between 18 and 49.

Only in-frame clones appear in the TCRdb table, and some are missing; sequencing was by immunoSEQ multiplex PCR. The table has approximately 1.5 million clones, 98% to 99% seen once; the top ten hold around 0.38%. Sequencing input: naive CD4+ T cells sorted from blood. Subset of the sample: CD45RA+ positively selected. The sequence was collected from a man younger than 45 in good health.

DNA for the CDR3: TGTGCCAGCAGTTTAAACAGGGACAATGAGCAGTTCTTC. Encoded protein: CASSLNRDNEQFF. V gene TRBV27 combines with J gene TRBJ2-1; weak D call: TRBD1 (6 bases). The CDR3 spans 13 residues. Germline V gene data show CDR1 as MNHEY and CDR2 as SMNVEV (reference sequence). V gave up 2 bases and J gave up 5 bases, with 7 bases separating them.